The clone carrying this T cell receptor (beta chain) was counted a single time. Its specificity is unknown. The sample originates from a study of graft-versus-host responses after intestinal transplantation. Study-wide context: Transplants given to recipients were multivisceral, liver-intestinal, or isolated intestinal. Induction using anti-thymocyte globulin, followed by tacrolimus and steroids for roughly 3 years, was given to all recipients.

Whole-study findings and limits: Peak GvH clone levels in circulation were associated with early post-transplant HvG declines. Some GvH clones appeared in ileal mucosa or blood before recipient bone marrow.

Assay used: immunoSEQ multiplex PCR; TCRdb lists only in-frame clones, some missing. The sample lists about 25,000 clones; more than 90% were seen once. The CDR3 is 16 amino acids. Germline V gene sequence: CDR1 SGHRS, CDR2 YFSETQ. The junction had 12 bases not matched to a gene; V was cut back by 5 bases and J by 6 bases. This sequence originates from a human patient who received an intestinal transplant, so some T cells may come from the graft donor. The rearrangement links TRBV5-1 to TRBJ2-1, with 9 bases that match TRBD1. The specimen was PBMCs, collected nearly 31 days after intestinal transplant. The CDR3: CASSLQDRGLFNEQFF. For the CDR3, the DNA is TGCGCCAGCAGTCTACAGGACAGGGGTCTATTCAATGAGCAGTTCTTC. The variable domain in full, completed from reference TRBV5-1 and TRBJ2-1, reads KAGVTQTPRYLIKTRGQQVTLSCSPISGHRSVSWYQQTPGQGLQFLFEYFSETQRNKGNFPGRFSGRQFSNSRSEMNVSTLELGDSALYLCASSLQDRGLFNEQFFGPGTRLTVL.